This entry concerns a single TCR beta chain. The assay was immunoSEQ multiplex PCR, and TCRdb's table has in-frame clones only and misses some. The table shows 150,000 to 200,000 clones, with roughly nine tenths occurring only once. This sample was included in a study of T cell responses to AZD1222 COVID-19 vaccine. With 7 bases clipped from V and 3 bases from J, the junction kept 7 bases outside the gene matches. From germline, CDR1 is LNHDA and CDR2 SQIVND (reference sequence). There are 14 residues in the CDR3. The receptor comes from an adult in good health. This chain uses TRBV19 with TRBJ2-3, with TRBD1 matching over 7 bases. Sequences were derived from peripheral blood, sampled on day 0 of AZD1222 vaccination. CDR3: CASTPQGVTDTQYF. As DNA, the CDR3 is TGTGCCAGTACTCCCCAGGGGGTAACAGATACGCAGTATTTT. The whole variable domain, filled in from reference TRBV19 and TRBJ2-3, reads DGGITQSPKYLFRKEGQNVTLSCEQNLNHDAMYWYRQDPGQGLRLIYYSQIVNDFQKGDIAEGYSVSREKKESFPLTVTSAQKNPTAFYLCASTPQGVTDTQYFGPGTRLTVL.